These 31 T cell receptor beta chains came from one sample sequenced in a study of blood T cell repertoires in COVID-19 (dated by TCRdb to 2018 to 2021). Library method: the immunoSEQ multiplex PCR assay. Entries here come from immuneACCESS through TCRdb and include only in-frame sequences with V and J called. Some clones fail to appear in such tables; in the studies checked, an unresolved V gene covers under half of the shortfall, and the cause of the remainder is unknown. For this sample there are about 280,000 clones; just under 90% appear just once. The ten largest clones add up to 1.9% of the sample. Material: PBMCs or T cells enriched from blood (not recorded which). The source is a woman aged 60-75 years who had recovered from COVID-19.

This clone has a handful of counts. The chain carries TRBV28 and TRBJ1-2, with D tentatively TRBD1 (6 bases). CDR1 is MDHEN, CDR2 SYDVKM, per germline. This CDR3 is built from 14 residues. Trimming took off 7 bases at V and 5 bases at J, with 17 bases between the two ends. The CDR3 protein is CASKPSWDKYGYTF. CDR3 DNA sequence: TGTGCCAGCAAGCCTTCTTGGGACAAATATGGCTACACCTTC.

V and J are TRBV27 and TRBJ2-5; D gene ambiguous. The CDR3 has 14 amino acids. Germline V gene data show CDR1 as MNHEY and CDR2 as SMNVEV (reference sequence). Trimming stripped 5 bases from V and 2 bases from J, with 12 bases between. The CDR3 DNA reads TGTGCCAGCAGTGCCCGTAGTTTACAAGAGACCCAGTACTTC. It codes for CASSARSLQETQYF.

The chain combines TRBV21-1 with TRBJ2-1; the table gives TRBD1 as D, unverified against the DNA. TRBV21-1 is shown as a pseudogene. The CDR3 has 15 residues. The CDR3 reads CASSKNDRHYNEQFF. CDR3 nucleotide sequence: TGTGCCAGCAGCAAGAACGACAGACACTACAATGAGCAGTTCTTC.

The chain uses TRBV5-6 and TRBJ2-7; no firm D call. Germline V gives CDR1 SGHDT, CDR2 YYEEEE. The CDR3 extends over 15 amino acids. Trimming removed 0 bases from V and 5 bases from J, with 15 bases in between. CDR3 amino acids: CASSLEVHSDNEQYF. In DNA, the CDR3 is TGTGCCAGCAGCTTGGAAGTTCACAGTGACAACGAGCAGTACTTC.

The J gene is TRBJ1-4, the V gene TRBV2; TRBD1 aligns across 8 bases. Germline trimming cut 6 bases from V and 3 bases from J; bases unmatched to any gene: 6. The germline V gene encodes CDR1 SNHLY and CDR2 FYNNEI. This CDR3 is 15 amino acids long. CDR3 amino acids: CASRPQGGANEKLFF. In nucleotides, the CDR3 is TGTGCCAGCAGGCCACAGGGGGGAGCTAATGAAAAACTGTTTTTT.

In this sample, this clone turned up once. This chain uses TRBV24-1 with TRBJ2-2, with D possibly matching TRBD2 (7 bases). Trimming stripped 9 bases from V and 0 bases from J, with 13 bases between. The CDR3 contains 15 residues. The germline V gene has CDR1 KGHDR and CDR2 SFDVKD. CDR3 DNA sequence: TGTGCCACCGCTTCGGGGGGCGCGAACACCGGGGAGCTGTTTTTT. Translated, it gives CATASGGANTGELFF.

The CDR3 DNA follows: TGCGCCAGCAGCTTGTTCGGGGGAGGGAACACTGAAGCTTTCTTT. This sequence encodes CASSLFGGGNTEAFF. V usage is TRBV5-1 and J usage is TRBJ1-1, with D perhaps TRBD1 (5 bases). This CDR3 is 15 amino acids long. Between the trimmed V and J ends, which lost 1 base and 1 base, there was a span of 11 bases. Germline V gene lookup returns CDR1 SGHRS and CDR2 YFSETQ. Full variable domain (missing parts from reference TRBV5-1 and TRBJ1-1): KAGVTQTPRYLIKTRGQQVTLSCSPISGHRSVSWYQQTPGQGLQFLFEYFSETQRNKGNFPGRFSGRQFSNSRSEMNVSTLELGDSALYLCASSLFGGGNTEAFFGQGTRLTVV.

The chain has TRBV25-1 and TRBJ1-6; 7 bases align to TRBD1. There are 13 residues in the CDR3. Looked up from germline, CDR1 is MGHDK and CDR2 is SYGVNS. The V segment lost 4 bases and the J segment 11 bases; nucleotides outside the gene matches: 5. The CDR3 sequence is CASSGQGSTPLHF. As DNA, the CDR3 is TGTGCCAGCAGTGGACAGGGTAGCACACCCCTCCACTTT.

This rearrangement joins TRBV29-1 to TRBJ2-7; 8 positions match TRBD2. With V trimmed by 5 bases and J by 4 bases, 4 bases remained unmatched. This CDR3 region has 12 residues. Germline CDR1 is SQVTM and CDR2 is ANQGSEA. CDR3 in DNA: TGCAGCGTTTCAAGCGGGAGTTACGAGCAGTACTTC. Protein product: CSVSSGSYEQYF.

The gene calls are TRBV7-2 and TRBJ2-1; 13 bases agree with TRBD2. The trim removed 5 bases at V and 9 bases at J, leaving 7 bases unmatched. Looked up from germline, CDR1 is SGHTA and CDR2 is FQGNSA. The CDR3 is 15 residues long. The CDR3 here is CASSRTSGSRGEQFF. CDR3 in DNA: TGTGCCAGCAGCCGGACTAGCGGGAGCCGTGGTGAGCAGTTCTTC.

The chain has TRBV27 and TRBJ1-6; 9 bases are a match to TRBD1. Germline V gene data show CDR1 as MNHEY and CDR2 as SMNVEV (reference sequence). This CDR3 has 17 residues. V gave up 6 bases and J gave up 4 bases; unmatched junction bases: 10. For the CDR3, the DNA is TGTGCCAGCAGCGCCCGGGGACAGGGAAGGTATAATTCACCCCTCCACTTT. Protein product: CASSARGQGRYNSPLHF.

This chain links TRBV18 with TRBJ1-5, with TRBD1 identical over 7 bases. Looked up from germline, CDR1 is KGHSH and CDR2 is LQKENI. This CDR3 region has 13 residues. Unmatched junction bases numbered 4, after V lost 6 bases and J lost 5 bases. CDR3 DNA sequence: TGTGCCAGCTCCCCCGGGACAGATCAGCCCCAGCATTTT. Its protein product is CASSPGTDQPQHF.

This CDR3 is CASSQGSGDNEQFF. In nucleotides, the CDR3 is TGTGCCAGCAGCCAAGGTAGCGGAGACAATGAGCAGTTCTTC. The V call is TRBV4-2, the J call TRBJ2-1, with D tentatively TRBD2 (6 bases). Germline V lookup: CDR1 LGHNA, CDR2 YNFKEQ. V gave up 1 base and J gave up 5 bases, with 9 bases separating them. The CDR3 length is 14 residues.

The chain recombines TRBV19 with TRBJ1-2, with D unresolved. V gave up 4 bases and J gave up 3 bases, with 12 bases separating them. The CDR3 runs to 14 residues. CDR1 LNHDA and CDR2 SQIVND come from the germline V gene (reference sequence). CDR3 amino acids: CASSNGRRHYGYTF. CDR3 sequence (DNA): TGTGCCAGTAGTAATGGAAGGAGACACTATGGCTACACCTTC.

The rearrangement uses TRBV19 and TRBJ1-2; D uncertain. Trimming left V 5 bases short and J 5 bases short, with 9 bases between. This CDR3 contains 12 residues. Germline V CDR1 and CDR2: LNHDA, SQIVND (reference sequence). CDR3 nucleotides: TGTGCCAGTAGTCTGAGGAGTTATGGCTACACCTTC. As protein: CASSLRSYGYTF. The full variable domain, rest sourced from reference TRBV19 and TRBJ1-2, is DGGITQSPKYLFRKEGQNVTLSCEQNLNHDAMYWYRQDPGQGLRLIYYSQIVNDFQKGDIAEGYSVSREKKESFPLTVTSAQKNPTAFYLCASSLRSYGYTFGSGTRLTVV.

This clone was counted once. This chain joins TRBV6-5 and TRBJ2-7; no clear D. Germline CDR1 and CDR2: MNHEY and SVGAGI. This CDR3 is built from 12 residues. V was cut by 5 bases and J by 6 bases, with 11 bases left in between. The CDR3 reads CASSPYSGEQYF. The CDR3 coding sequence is TGTGCCAGCAGTCCCTATTCGGGCGAGCAGTACTTC.

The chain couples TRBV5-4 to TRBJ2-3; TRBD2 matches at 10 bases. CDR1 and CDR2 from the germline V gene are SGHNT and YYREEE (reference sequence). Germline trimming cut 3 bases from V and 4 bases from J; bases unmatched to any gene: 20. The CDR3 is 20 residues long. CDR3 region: CASSYSLFGLAEGDADTQYF. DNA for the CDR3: TGTGCCAGCAGCTATTCCCTCTTCGGACTAGCGGAGGGGGATGCAGATACGCAGTATTTT. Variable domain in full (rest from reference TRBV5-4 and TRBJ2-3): ETGVTQSPTHLIKTRGQQVTLRCSSQSGHNTVSWYQQALGQGPQFIFQYYREEENGRGNFPPRFSGLQFPNYSSELNVNALELDDSALYLCASSYSLFGLAEGDADTQYFGPGTRLTVL.

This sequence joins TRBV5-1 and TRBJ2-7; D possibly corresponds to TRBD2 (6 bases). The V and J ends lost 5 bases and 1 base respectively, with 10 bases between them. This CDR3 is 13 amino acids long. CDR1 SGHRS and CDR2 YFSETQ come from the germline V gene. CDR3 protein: CASRRDTSYEQYF. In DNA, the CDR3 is TGCGCCAGCAGGCGGGATACTTCCTACGAGCAGTACTTC.

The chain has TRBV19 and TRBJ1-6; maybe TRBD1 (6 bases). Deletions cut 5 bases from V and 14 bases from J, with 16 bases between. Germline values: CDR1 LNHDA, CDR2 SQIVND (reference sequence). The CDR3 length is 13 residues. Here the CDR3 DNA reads TGTGCCAGTAGTGACAAGAGGGGGAGAGCCCTCCACTTT. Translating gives CASSDKRGRALHF.

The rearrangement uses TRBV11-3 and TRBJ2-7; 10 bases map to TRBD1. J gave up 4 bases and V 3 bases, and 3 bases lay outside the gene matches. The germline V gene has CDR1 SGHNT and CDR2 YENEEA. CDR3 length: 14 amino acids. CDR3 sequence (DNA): TGTGCCAGCAGCTTTATGGGACAGGGGTACGAGCAGTACTTC. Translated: CASSFMGQGYEQYF.

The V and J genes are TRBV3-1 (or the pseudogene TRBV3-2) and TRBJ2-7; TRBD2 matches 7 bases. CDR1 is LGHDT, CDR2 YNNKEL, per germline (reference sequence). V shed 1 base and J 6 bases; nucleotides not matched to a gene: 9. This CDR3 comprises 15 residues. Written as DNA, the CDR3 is TGTGCCAGCAGCCAAGGCTTGGTGTCGGGAGGCGAGCAGTACTTC. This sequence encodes CASSQGLVSGGEQYF.

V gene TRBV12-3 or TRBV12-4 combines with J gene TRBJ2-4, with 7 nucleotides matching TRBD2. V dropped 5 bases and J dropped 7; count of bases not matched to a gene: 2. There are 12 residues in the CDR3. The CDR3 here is CASSPGGNIQYF. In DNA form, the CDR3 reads TGTGCCAGCAGTCCCGGGGGGAACATTCAGTACTTC.

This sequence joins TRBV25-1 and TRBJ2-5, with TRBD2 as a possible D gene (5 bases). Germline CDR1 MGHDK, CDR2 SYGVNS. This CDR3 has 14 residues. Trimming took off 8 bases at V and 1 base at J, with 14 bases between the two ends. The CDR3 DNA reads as TGTGCCAGCTCCACGAGGGCGGCCCAAGAGACCCAGTACTTC. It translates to CASSTRAAQETQYF.

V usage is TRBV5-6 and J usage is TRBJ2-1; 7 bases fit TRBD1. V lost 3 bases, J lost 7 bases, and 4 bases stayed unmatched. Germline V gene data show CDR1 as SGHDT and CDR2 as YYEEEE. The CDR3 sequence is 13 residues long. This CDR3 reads CASSSGTVNEQFF. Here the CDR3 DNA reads TGTGCCAGCAGCTCCGGGACAGTGAATGAGCAGTTCTTC.

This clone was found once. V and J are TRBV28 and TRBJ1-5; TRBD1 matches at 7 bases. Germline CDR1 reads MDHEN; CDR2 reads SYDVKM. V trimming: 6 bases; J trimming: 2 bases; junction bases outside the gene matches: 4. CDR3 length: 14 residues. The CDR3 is CASSIGQGNQPQHF. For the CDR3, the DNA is TGTGCCAGCAGCATAGGACAGGGCAATCAGCCCCAGCATTTT. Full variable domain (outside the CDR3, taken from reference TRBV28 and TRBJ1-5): DVKVTQSSRYLVKRTGEKVFLECVQDMDHENMFWYRQDPGLGLRLIYFSYDVKMKEKGDIPEGYSVSREKKERFSLILESASTNQTSMYLCASSIGQGNQPQHFGDGTRLSIL.

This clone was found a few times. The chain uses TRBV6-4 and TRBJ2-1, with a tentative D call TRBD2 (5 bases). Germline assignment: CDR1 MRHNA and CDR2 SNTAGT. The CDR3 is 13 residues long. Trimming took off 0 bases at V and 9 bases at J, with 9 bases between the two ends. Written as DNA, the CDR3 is TGTGCCAGCAGTGACTCGATAGAGGGTGAGCAGTTCTTC. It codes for CASSDSIEGEQFF.

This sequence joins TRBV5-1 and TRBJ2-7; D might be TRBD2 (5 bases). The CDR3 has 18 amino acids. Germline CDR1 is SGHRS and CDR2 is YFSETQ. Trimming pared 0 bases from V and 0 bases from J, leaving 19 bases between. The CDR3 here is CASSLDVQAGKSSYEQYF. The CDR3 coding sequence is TGCGCCAGCAGCTTGGACGTGCAGGCGGGTAAGAGCTCCTACGAGCAGTACTTC.

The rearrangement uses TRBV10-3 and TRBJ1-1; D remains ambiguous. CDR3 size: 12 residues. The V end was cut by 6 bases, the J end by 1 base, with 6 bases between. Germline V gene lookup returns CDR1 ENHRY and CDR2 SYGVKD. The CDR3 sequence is CAIRRQNTEAFF. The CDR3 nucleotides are TGTGCCATCAGGCGACAGAACACTGAAGCTTTCTTT.

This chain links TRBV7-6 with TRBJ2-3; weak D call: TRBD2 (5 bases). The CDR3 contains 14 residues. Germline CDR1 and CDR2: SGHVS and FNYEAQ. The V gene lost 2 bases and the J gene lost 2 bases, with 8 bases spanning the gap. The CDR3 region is CASSLYGNTDTQYF. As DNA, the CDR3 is TGTGCCAGCAGCTTATACGGGAACACAGATACGCAGTATTTT. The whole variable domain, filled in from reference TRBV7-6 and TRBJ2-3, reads GAGVSQSPRYKVTKRGQDVALRCDPISGHVSLYWYRQALGQGPEFLTYFNYEAQQDKSGLPNDRFSAERPEGSISTLTIQRTEQRDSAMYRCASSLYGNTDTQYFGPGTRLTVL.

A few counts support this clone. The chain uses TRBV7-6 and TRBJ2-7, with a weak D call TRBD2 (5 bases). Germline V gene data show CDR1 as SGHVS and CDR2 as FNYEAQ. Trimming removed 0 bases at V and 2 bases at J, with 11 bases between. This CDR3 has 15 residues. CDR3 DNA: TGTGCCAGCAGCTTAGCGAGCGGTTTTACCTACGAGCAGTACTTC. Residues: CASSLASGFTYEQYF.

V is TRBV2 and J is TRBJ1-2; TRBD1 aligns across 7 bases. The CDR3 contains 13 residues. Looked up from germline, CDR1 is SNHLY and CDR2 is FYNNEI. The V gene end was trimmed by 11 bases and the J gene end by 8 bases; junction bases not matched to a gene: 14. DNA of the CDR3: TGTGCCTCAGACGACAGGGACTCTCAGGGCTACACCTTC. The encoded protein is CASDDRDSQGYTF.